The source of this T cell receptor beta chain is a study of T cells in Graves' hyperthyroidism and ophthalmopathy (dated by TCRdb to about 2019). About the full investigation: Peripheral blood samples were taken at initial diagnosis, before any treatment was given. A discovery cohort of roughly 96 patients, roughly 45 with Graves' ophthalmopathy and more than 55 with stable Graves' hyperthyroidism, was used to find distinguishing TCR V-J signatures. Prospective prediction of ophthalmopathy was tested in an independent validation cohort of 18 to 20 hyperthyroidism patients and some 17 patients who later progressed to ophthalmopathy. The roughly 90 discovery patients were divided at random into training and test sets in a 7:3 ratio. In six Graves' hyperthyroidism patients, the study also compared T-cell repertoires from thyroid tissue with T-cell repertoires from blood. After sampling, hyperthyroidism patients received methimazole starting at 30 mg daily, and ophthalmopathy patients received high-dose intravenous methylprednisolone. According to the paper, TCR Vbeta CDR3 sequencing was carried out on about 140 peripheral blood samples, which came from some 41 ophthalmopathy, approximately 72 hyperthyroidism and approximately 17 progressor patients.

Study-wide findings and limitations: Ophthalmopathy was separated from stable hyperthyroidism by a 13 V-J signature model, with approximately 90% sensitivity and around 81% specificity obtained in cross-validation and 80%/75% obtained in testing. Most expanded thyroid clonotypes (frequency above 0.001) were also found in blood, which suggests that blood repertoires may mirror thyroid immune responses. In validation, progression to ophthalmopathy was predicted by the model with around 70% sensitivity and 72.22% specificity, a median of roughly 6.4 months before onset. Sample size was not statistically predetermined, and blinding of investigators to group allocation was not performed.

Between the V and J ends, shortened by 6 bases and 3 bases respectively, the junction contains 9 bases. The CDR3 starts with the cysteine, ends with the phenylalanine, and has 13 residues. Left in the record is the CDR3 DNA by itself, 39 bases read in frame from the first base. The germline V gene (reference sequence) yields SEHNR for CDR1 and FQNEAQ for CDR2. The TCR beta CDR3 regions were amplified from RNA transcripts. A first-round RT-PCR of the TCR CDR3 used the HTBI primer set with the Qiagen OneStep RT-PCR kit. A second multiplex PCR round built the libraries, followed by size selection and purification. Libraries were sequenced paired-end with 100 bp reads on an Illumina HiSeq2000. In the paper's pipeline: SOAPnuke was used to process the raw data, with reads discarded if the reads contained adapters or uncalled bases, had a mean Phred below 15, or lacked an exact constant-primer or identifier match. COPE v1.2.5 was used to merge high-quality paired reads, and clonotypes were defined as unique nucleotide sequences. MiTCR v1.1 was used to align the clonotypes against IMGT TRBV, TRBD and TRBJ reference segments. Analysis was restricted to V-J combinations with a frequency above 0.0001, which covered about 99% of repertoires. A TCS score was defined as the ratio of F50 (clonal expansion) to E x V (chaos), with BLOSUM62-based TCRdist applied between CDR3 peptides within each V-J. Welch's t-statistics and random forest reduced roughly 540 V-J features to some 14, which were used in a naive Bayes classifier (R e1071). The public sequencing data were trimmed at Q25 with fastp and processed into clonotypes with MiXCR by TCRdb, which kept only in-frame beta chains. One record per CDR3 amino acid sequence lists the most common genes and DNA. The V and J calls shown here were made by TCRdb, not taken from the authors' results. This sample has fewer than 450,000 distinct CDR3 sequences in its table, and roughly 15% of those were observed once. The top ten hold approximately 19% of the sample.

Points on this clonotype: Its cognate antigen has yet to be identified. The record has no base qualities; no much larger clone is one base away.

Ophthalmopathy patients had moderately to severely active disease, Clinical Activity Score of at least 3, NOSPECS grade of at least 4, and duration under 3 months. Any patient with an uncontrolled infection, another autoimmune disease, pregnancy or lactation was excluded. Diagnoses were based on clinical symptoms, serum thyroxine and TRAb, thyroid ultrasound and orbital computed tomography. Ficoll-Paque density gradient centrifugation was used to isolate PBMCs from about 10 ml of fresh peripheral blood. Total RNA was extracted with Trizol reagent, and quality was checked on an Agilent 2100 Bioanalyzer.

The source of this sequence is a woman in her fifties or sixties with Graves' ophthalmopathy. This sequence uses TRBV7-9 and TRBJ1-5; the D gene is unclear. Specimen: blood. CDR3 sequence: CASSERYNQPQHF. The DNA is as follows: TGTGCCAGCAGTGAACGGTACAATCAGCCCCAGCATTTT.